This T cell receptor (beta chain) came from a study of blood T cell repertoires in COVID-19. On the study more broadly: The study drew acute and convalescent COVID-19 samples from the United States, Italy and Spain. PBMCs, B-cell-depleted T cells, or T cells were the source of the cDNA or gDNA that made up the material.

The length of the CDR3 is 15 residues. Germline loops: CDR1 ENHRY, CDR2 SYGVKD. The V gene lost 0 bases and the J gene lost 7 bases, with 15 bases spanning the gap. Original handling: Amplification of reference gene primers provided the estimated nucleated cell counts. Generated by immunoSEQ multiplex PCR, the TCRdb table keeps only in-frame clones and is missing some. The DNA was the basis for D and trimming; V, J and clone size are from that table. This table holds about 160,000 clones, over 60% found once. The material sequenced was peripheral blood. V usage is TRBV10-3 and J usage is TRBJ1-1; D is possibly TRBD1 (6 bases). This receptor was taken from a man aged 55 to 69 with acute or convalescent COVID-19. The CDR3 region has the DNA TGTGCCATCAGTGAGTCGGGCAGGGGAGGGAATGAAGCTTTCTTT. Translation: CAISESGRGGNEAFF.